The 6 T cell receptor beta chains listed next were all sequenced from one sample in a study of T-cell memory formation after mild COVID-19. TCRdb re-analysed the 5' RACE reads in MiXCR, keeping a single row per CDR3 protein. Of 530,000 or so distinct CDR3 sequences in the sample, around a sixth were seen once. Material: PBMCs or a T cell subset sorted from them (not recorded which). The receptor set was obtained from an adult woman who had mild COVID-19 (a few samples of this study predate the infection). Cell type and time point are not known.

This clonotype was seen a few times. The rearrangement uses TRBV20-1 and TRBJ2-3; a possible D gene is TRBD2 (5 bases). Trimming removed 0 bases from V and 0 bases from J, with 10 bases in between. The CDR3 runs 15 residues. Germline loops: CDR1 DFQATT, CDR2 SNEGSKA (reference sequence). Here the CDR3 DNA reads TGCAGTGCTAGAGATAAATCGGGGAGCACAGATACGCAGTATTTT. This sequence encodes CSARDKSGSTDTQYF.

The gene calls are TRBV12-3 or TRBV12-4 and TRBJ2-7, with TRBD2 identical over 9 bases. The CDR3 extends over 17 amino acids. V lost 6 bases, J lost 2 bases, and 14 bases stayed unmatched. CDR3 residues: CASSPPGGGGLTYEQYF. CDR3 in DNA: TGTGCCAGCAGCCCTCCCGGCGGGGGGGGCCTTACCTACGAGCAGTACTTC.

The rearrangement uses TRBV9 and TRBJ2-1; 12 bases are a match to TRBD2. With 4 bases clipped from V and 7 bases from J, the junction kept 9 bases outside the gene matches. The CDR3 runs 16 residues. Per the germline V gene, CDR1 is SGDLS and CDR2 is YYNGEE. In DNA form, the CDR3 reads TGTGCCAGCAGCACATCTAGCGGGAGGGCCGGGAATGAGCAGTTCTTC. Its protein product is CASSTSSGRAGNEQFF.

This chain links TRBV6-1 with TRBJ2-5; D possibly corresponds to TRBD1 (7 bases). This CDR3 spans 15 amino acids. Germline V CDR1 and CDR2: MNHNS, SASEGT. With 0 bases removed from V and 4 bases from J, the gap between germline ends came to 12 bases. CDR3 protein: CASSEAWQGGETQYF. Written as DNA, the CDR3 is TGTGCCAGCAGTGAAGCGTGGCAGGGGGGAGAGACCCAGTACTTC.

The chain couples TRBV12-3 or TRBV12-4 to TRBJ1-2; weak D call: TRBD1 (5 bases). V lost 6 bases, J lost 4 bases, and 21 bases lay in between. The CDR3 sequence is 16 residues long. This chain's CDR3 is CASRTHSGLGVYGYTF. CDR3 in DNA: TGTGCCAGCAGAACCCACAGTGGATTGGGGGTCTATGGCTACACCTTC.

This clonotype was seen many times. The chain joins TRBV6-4 to TRBJ2-3; 7 bases line up with TRBD2. The CDR3 length is 14 residues. The germline gives CDR1 MRHNA, CDR2 SNTAGT. The ends lost 3 bases at V and 4 bases at J; junction bases unmatched: 4. The CDR3 DNA follows: TGTGCCAGCAGTGAGGCGGGAGACGCAGATACGCAGTATTTT. Translation: CASSEAGDADTQYF.